This note documents a single TCR beta chain sequence. The participants were between about 18 and 90 years old and came from under 25 US areas. Clinical history as reported by participants underpinned cohort assignment. The sample originates from a study of blood T cell repertoires in COVID-19. The overall study: The United States, Italy and Spain supplied acute and convalescent COVID-19 samples. From T cells, B-cell-depleted T cells, or PBMCs came the material, which was cDNA or gDNA.

The CDR3 totals 15 residues. In germline, CDR1 is DFQATT, CDR2 SNEGSKA (reference sequence). The V segment lost 3 bases and the J segment 2 bases; nucleotides outside the gene matches: 6. Data came from immunoSEQ multiplex PCR; TCRdb stores just in-frame clones and leaves some out. The sample has roughly 200,000 clones; approximately 90% are singletons. The V gene is TRBV20-1, the J gene TRBJ2-1; 8 nucleotides align to TRBD1. The sample taken for sequencing was PBMCs or T cells enriched from blood (not recorded which). The origin of this receptor is a woman between 40 and 50 years old in a cohort exposed to, infected with or recovered from COVID-19 (not recorded which). CDR3 DNA: TGCAGTGCTAGTACCGCAGGGGGCCCCTACAATGAGCAGTTCTTC. It yields the protein CSASTAGGPYNEQFF.